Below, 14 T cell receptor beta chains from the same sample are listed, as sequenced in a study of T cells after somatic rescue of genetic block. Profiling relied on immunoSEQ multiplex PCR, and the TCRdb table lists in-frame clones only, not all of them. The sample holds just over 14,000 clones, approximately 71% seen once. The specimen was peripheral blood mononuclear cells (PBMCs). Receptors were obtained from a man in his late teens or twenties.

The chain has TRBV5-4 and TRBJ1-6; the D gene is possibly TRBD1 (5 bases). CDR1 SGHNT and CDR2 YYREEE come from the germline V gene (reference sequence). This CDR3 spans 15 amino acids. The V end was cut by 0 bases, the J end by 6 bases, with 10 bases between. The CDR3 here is CASSLARGSNSPLHF. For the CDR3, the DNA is TGTGCCAGCAGCTTGGCGAGGGGATCTAATTCACCCCTCCACTTT.

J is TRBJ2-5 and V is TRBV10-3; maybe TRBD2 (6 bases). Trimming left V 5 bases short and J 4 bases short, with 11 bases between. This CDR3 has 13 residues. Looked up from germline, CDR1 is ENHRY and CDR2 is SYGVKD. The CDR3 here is CAISRQGGETQYF. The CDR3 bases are TGTGCCATCAGTCGGCAGGGAGGAGAGACCCAGTACTTC.

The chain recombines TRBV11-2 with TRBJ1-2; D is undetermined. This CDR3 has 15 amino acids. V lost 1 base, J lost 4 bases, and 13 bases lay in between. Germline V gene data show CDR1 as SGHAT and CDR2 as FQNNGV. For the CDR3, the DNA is TGTGCCAGCAGCTTAGGTGAGGGAGGCAGCTATGGCTACACCTTC. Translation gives CASSLGEGGSYGYTF. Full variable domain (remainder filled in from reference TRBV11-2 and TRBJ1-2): EAGVAQSPRYKIIEKRQSVAFWCNPISGHATLYWYQQILGQGPKLLIQFQNNGVVDDSQLPKDRFSAERLKGVDSTLKIQPAKLEDSAVYLCASSLGEGGSYGYTFGSGTRLTVV.

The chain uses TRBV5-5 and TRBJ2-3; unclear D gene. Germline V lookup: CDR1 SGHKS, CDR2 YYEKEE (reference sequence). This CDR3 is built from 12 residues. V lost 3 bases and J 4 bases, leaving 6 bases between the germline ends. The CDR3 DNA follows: TGTGCCAGCAGCTCCTTCTCAGATACGCAGTATTTT. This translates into CASSSFSDTQYF.

The CDR3 here is CASSANPGSYTGELFF. CDR3 in DNA: TGTGCCAGCAGTGCCAACCCCGGGTCGTACACCGGGGAGCTGTTTTTT. The rearrangement uses TRBV25-1 and TRBJ2-2; D unclear. There are 16 residues in the CDR3. The germline gives CDR1 MGHDK, CDR2 SYGVNS. The germline V and J ends were trimmed by 4 bases and 3 bases, with 15 bases remaining between them.

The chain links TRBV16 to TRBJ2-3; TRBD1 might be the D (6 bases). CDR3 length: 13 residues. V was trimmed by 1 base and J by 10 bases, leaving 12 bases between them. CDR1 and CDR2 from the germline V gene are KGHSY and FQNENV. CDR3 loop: CASSQYPGHPQYF. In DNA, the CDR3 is TGTGCCAGCAGCCAATACCCGGGACACCCGCAGTATTTT.

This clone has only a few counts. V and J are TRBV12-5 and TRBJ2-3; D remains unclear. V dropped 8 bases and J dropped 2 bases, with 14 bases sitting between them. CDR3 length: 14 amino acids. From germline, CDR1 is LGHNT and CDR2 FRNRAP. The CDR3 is CASLEGPLTDTQYF. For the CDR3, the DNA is TGTGCTAGTTTAGAAGGGCCCCTCACAGATACGCAGTATTTT.

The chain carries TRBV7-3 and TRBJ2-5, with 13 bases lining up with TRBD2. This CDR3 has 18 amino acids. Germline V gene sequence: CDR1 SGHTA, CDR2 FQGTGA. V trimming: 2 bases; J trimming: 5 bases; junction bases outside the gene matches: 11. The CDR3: CASSLGPGLAGRGETQYF. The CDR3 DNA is TGTGCCAGCAGCTTAGGACCGGGACTAGCGGGGCGGGGTGAGACCCAGTACTTC.

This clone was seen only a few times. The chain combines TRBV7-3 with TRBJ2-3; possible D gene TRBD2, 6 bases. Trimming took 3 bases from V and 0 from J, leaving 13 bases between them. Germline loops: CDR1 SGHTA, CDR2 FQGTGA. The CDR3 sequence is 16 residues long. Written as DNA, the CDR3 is TGTGCCAGCAGCTTCAATCCGGGACTCAGCACAGATACGCAGTATTTT. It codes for CASSFNPGLSTDTQYF.

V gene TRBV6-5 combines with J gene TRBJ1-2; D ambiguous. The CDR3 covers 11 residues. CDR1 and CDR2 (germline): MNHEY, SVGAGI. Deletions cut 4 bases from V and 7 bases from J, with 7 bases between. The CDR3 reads CASSSGSGYTF. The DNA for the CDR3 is TGTGCCAGCAGTTCAGGCAGTGGCTACACCTTC.

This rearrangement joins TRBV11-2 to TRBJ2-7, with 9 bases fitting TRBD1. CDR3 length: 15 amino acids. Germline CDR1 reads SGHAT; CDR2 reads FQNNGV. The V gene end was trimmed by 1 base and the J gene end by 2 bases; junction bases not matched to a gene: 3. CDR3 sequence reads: CASSLVGTGTYEQYF. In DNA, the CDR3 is TGTGCCAGCAGCTTAGTCGGGACAGGGACCTACGAGCAGTACTTC. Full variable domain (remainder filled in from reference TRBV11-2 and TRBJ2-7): EAGVAQSPRYKIIEKRQSVAFWCNPISGHATLYWYQQILGQGPKLLIQFQNNGVVDDSQLPKDRFSAERLKGVDSTLKIQPAKLEDSAVYLCASSLVGTGTYEQYFGPGTRLTVT.

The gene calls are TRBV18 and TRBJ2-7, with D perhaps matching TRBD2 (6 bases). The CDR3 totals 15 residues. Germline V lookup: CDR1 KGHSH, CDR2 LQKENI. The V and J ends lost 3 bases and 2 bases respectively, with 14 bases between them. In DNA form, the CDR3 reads TGTGCCAGCTCACCGGGGGGATCAGGCGCCTACGAGCAGTACTTC. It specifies CASSPGGSGAYEQYF.

CDR3 DNA sequence: TGTGCCAGCCGCGGGGCAGGGGACGAGACCCAGTACTTC. It specifies CASRGAGDETQYF. The chain recombines TRBV28 with TRBJ2-5, with D perhaps assigned TRBD1 or TRBD2 (6 bases each). The CDR3 runs to 13 residues. In germline, CDR1 is MDHEN, CDR2 SYDVKM. The ends were cut back, 8 bases at V and 5 bases at J, with 15 bases in the middle.

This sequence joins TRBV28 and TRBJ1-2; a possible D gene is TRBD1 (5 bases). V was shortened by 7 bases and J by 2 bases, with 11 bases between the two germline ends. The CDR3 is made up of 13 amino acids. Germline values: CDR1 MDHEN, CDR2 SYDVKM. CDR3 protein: CASTPGANYGYTF. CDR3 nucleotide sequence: TGTGCCAGCACCCCCGGGGCGAACTATGGCTACACCTTC.